Sequencing of this T cell receptor beta chain was carried out in a study of blood T cell repertoires in COVID-19. Study-level information: From T cells, B-cell-depleted T cells, or PBMCs came the material, which was cDNA or gDNA.

The CDR3 is 12 amino acids. The V end was cut by 3 bases, the J end by 4 bases, with 4 bases between. In the study's own analysis: It was from reference gene primer amplification that nucleated cell counts were estimated. Clones were read by immunoSEQ multiplex PCR, and TCRdb kept only the in-frame ones, dropping some. The D gene and trimming were derived from the DNA, and the V and J assignments and clone size from that table. Among about 200,000 clones listed, 70% to 90% were seen once. The receptor's source is a woman aged 40 to 50 with acute or convalescent COVID-19. The genes are TRBV12-3 or TRBV12-4 and TRBJ1-3; D is unclear. The source material was peripheral blood. The CDR3: CASSFSGNTIYF. DNA of the CDR3: TGTGCCAGCAGTTTCTCGGGAAACACCATATATTTT.